A single sample is the source of the 15 T cell receptor beta chains below, sequenced in a study of chemoradiotherapy in HPV16-positive cancers. Data came from immunoSEQ multiplex PCR; TCRdb stores just in-frame clones and leaves some out. The table has roughly 4,700 clones, almost 90% seen once. This specimen was tumor tissue, taken from a patient who underwent chemoradiotherapy. These receptors were taken from a human donor with HPV-associated anogenital cancer.

The chain carries TRBV30 and TRBJ1-5, with D perhaps matching TRBD1 (6 bases). Per germline, CDR1 GTSNPN and CDR2 SVGIG (reference sequence). Trimming cost V 5 bases and J 4 bases, with 12 bases left between them. CDR3 length: 13 amino acids. CDR3 nucleotides: TGTGCCTGGGGACAGAGCCCTAATCAGCCCCAGCATTTT. This codes for CAWGQSPNQPQHF.

This sequence joins TRBV11-3 and TRBJ2-1; 7 bases line up with TRBD2. The CDR3 runs to 14 residues. V shed 4 bases and J 9 bases; nucleotides not matched to a gene: 9. Germline CDR1 reads SGHNT; CDR2 reads YENEEA. The CDR3, as DNA: TGTGCCAGCAGCTCGAGACGGGGGGTAACTGAGCAGTTCTTC. This gives the protein CASSSRRGVTEQFF. The full variable domain, with the rest looked up from reference TRBV11-3 and TRBJ2-1, is EAGVVQSPRYKIIEKKQPVAFWCNPISGHNTLYWYLQNLGQGPELLIRYENEEAVDDSQLPKDRFSAERLKGVDSTLKIQPAELGDSAVYLCASSSRRGVTEQFFGPGTRLTVL.

The rearrangement uses TRBV11-2 and TRBJ1-1, with TRBD1 identical over 7 bases. Germline-derived CDR1 and CDR2 are SGHAT and FQNNGV. The CDR3 is made up of 17 amino acids. J was trimmed by 7 bases and V by 0 bases; bases with no gene match: 14. For the CDR3, the DNA is TGTGCCAGCAGCTTAGATCCGCGCCGACCGGGACAGCTTGAAGCTTTCTTT. Translation: CASSLDPRRPGQLEAFF.

For the CDR3, the DNA is TGTGCCAGCAGACTGGGGACCACCGGTTCCTCCTACAATGAGCAGTTCTTC. Translating it yields CASRLGTTGSSYNEQFF. The rearrangement uses TRBV7-2 and TRBJ2-1; TRBD1 or TRBD2 may be the D gene (5 bases each). The ends were cut back, 6 bases at V and 0 bases at J, with 18 bases in the middle. CDR1 is SGHTA, CDR2 FQGNSA, per germline. The CDR3 has 17 residues.

The CDR3 region has the DNA TGTGCCAGCAGTTTATCCGAAACTTACGAGCAGTACGTC. Its translation: CASSLSETYEQYV. The V call is TRBV27, the J call TRBJ2-7; D remains ambiguous. Germline CDR1 and CDR2: MNHEY and SMNVEV (reference sequence). CDR3 length equals 13 residues. V was shortened by 0 bases and J by 4 bases, with 7 bases between the two germline ends.

This rearrangement joins TRBV5-1 to TRBJ2-1; 12 bases align to TRBD2. This CDR3 contains 20 residues. Germline trimming cut 4 bases from V and 0 bases from J; bases unmatched to any gene: 14. Germline lookup yields CDR1 SGHRS and CDR2 YFSETQ. The CDR3 nucleotides are TGCGCCAGCAGCCTCCTGACTAGCGGGGGCCGTATAAGCTCCTACAATGAGCAGTTCTTC. This translates into CASSLLTSGGRISSYNEQFF.

This chain links TRBV2 with TRBJ1-5; a possible D gene is TRBD1 (6 bases). Trimming left V 8 bases short and J 0 bases short, with 14 bases between. Germline CDR1 and CDR2: SNHLY and FYNNEI. The CDR3 consists of 15 residues. The CDR3 DNA follows: TGTGCCAGCTCGGGGGGGCAGTATAGCAATCAGCCCCAGCATTTT. It is translated as CASSGGQYSNQPQHF.

The rearrangement joins TRBV7-8 to TRBJ2-1; tentatively, D is TRBD2 (5 bases). Trimming removed 6 bases at V and 6 bases at J, with 18 bases between. CDR1 and CDR2 (germline): SGHVS, FQNEAQ. The CDR3 contains 15 residues. CDR3 sequence (DNA): TGTGCCAGCAGTCTCGGGGTACTAGTTGTCAATGAGCAGTTCTTC. The encoded protein is CASSLGVLVVNEQFF.

V gene TRBV27 combines with J gene TRBJ1-6; D is uncertain. The V gene's germline CDR1 is MNHEY and CDR2 SMNVEV (reference sequence). CDR3 length: 16 residues. The germline V and J ends were trimmed by 5 bases and 0 bases, with 11 bases remaining between them. The CDR3 spells CASSSTESSYNSPLHF. DNA of the CDR3: TGTGCCAGCAGTAGCACAGAGAGCTCCTATAATTCACCCCTCCACTTT.

V is TRBV27 and J is TRBJ1-2, with D hard to call. The CDR3 length is 16 residues. Deletions cut 5 bases from V and 5 bases from J, with 21 bases between. Germline V gene sequence: CDR1 MNHEY, CDR2 SMNVEV (reference sequence). CDR3 DNA: TGTGCCAGCAGTCCCCGGGAGGGAGAACTCTCTTATGGCTACACCTTC. This sequence encodes CASSPREGELSYGYTF.

J is TRBJ2-3 and V is TRBV29-1; 10 bases fit TRBD1. With V trimmed by 5 bases and J by 3 bases, 8 bases remained unmatched. Per the germline V gene, CDR1 is SQVTM and CDR2 is ANQGSEA. The CDR3 contains 15 residues. The CDR3 protein is CSVRGQGRTTDTQYF. CDR3 DNA sequence: TGCAGCGTTAGGGGACAGGGGAGAACGACAGATACGCAGTATTTT.

In its sample, this clone was seen once. The chain combines TRBV25-1 with TRBJ2-2; weak D call: TRBD1 (6 bases). The CDR3 is made up of 14 amino acids. Between the trimmed V and J ends, which lost 6 bases and 1 base, there was a span of 9 bases. The germline CDR1 and CDR2 sequences are MGHDK and SYGVNS. CDR3 sequence (DNA): TGTGCCAGCAGGACGGGACAGAACACCGGGGAGCTGTTTTTT. It encodes CASRTGQNTGELFF.

The V call is TRBV15, the J call TRBJ1-4, with a weak D call TRBD1 (6 bases). This CDR3 has 20 amino acids. The germline V and J ends were trimmed by 0 bases and 3 bases, with 23 bases remaining between them. Germline V gene sequence: CDR1 LNHNV, CDR2 YYDKDF (reference sequence). CDR3 bases: TGTGCCACCAGCAGAGATCCCCGGGTGAACCGGGACACAGCTAATGAAAAACTGTTTTTT. This gives the protein CATSRDPRVNRDTANEKLFF.

The genes are TRBV4-2 and TRBJ2-7, with 10 bases aligning to TRBD2. This CDR3 contains 17 residues. Germline V gene lookup returns CDR1 LGHNA and CDR2 YNFKEQ. The ends lost 0 bases at V and 3 bases at J; junction bases unmatched: 8. The CDR3 loop reads CASSQDWVAGGNYEQYF. The CDR3 nucleotides are TGTGCCAGCAGCCAAGATTGGGTAGCGGGAGGAAACTACGAGCAGTACTTC.

This clone was detected a few times. The CDR3, as DNA: TGTGCCAGCAGTGAACGATTTCGGAGGGGGCGGGCGAACACTGAAGCTTTCTTT. Translating it yields CASSERFRRGRANTEAFF. The chain recombines TRBV2 with TRBJ1-1, with TRBD1 matching over 7 bases. This CDR3 contains 18 residues. The ends lost 2 bases at V and 1 base at J; junction bases unmatched: 13. Germline loops: CDR1 SNHLY, CDR2 FYNNEI.